This T cell receptor beta chain originates from a study of shared clonotypes between healthy human individuals. The study, taken as a whole, reports: Genetic and exposure-history diversity was limited by the small donor number. Generation probabilities of non-shared clonotypes were lower (relative to those shared by all four donors). Large depth notwithstanding, sorted-subset sequencing proved incomplete by rarefaction. Naive CD4 clonotype sharing across a few donors was approximately 5%.

Positively selected for CCR7, the CD45RO-negative cells used as naive CD8 cells excluded terminally differentiated effector memory CD45RA+ cells. V lost 3 bases, J lost 3 bases, and 6 bases stayed unmatched. The length of the CDR3 is 15 residues. Germline values: CDR1 SGHDT, CDR2 YYEEEE. Profiled with immunoSEQ multiplex PCR; TCRdb holds only in-frame clones, not every one. The sample shows fewer than 700,000 clones, about 95% of them seen only once. As for this clone: What it binds is not known.

The source is a woman aged 30 to 39 in good health. Sample: naive CD8+ T cells sorted from blood. The chain couples TRBV5-6 to TRBJ2-7, with 10 nucleotides matching TRBD2. The CDR3 DNA sequence: TGTGCCAGCAGCTCTACTAGCGGGAACTACTACGAGCAGTACTTC. Residues: CASSSTSGNYYEQYF. The full variable domain, with the rest looked up from reference TRBV5-6 and TRBJ2-7, is DAGVTQSPTHLIKTRGQQVTLRCSPKSGHDTVSWYQQALGQGPQFIFQYYEEEERQRGNFPDRFSGHQFPNYSSELNVNALLLGDSALYLCASSSTSGNYYEQYFGPGTRLTVT.